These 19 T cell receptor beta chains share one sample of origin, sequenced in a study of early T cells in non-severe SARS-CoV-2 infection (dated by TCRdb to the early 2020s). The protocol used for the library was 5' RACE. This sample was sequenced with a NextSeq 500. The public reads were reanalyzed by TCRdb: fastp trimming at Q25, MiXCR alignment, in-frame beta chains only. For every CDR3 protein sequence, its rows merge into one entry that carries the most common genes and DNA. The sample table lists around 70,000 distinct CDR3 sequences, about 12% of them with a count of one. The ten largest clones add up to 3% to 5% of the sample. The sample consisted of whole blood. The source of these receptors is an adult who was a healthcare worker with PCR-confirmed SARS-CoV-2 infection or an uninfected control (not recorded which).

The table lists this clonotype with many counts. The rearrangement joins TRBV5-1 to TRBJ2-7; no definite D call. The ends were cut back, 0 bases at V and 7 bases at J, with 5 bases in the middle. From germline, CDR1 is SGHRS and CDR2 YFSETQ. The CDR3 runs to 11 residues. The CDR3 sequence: CASSLANEQYF. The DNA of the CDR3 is TGCGCCAGCAGCTTGGCAAATGAGCAGTACTTC.

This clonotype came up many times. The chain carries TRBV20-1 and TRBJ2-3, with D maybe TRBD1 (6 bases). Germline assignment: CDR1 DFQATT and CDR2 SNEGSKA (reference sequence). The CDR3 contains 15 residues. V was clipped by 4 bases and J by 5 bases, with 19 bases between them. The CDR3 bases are TGCAGTGCTACACAACAGGGTTCCTTACAAGATACGCAGTATTTT. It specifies CSATQQGSLQDTQYF.

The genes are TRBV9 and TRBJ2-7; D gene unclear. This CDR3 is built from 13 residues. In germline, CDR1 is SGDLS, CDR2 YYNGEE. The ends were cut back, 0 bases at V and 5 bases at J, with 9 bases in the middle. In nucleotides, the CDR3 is TGTGCCAGCAGCGTAGGCCCACCGGACGAGCAGTACTTC. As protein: CASSVGPPDEQYF.

The CDR3 here is CASIRPPNEQFF. CDR3 DNA: TGTGCCAGCATCCGTCCACCCAATGAGCAGTTCTTC. The chain couples TRBV28 to TRBJ2-1, with D unclear. V was clipped by 7 bases and J by 6 bases, with 10 bases between them. Germline CDR1 reads MDHEN; CDR2 reads SYDVKM. The CDR3 loop spans 12 amino acids.

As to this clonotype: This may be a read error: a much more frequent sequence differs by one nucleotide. The CDR3 DNA sequence: TGCGCCAGCAGAATGGGACTTACGGGGGATGAGCAGTTCTTC. Encoded protein: CASRMGLTGDEQFF. The J gene is TRBJ2-1, the V gene TRBV5-1; TRBD2 is a possible D gene (6 bases). This CDR3 region has 14 residues. CDR1 SGHRS and CDR2 YFSETQ come from the germline V gene. V was clipped by 5 bases and J by 8 bases, with 17 bases between them.

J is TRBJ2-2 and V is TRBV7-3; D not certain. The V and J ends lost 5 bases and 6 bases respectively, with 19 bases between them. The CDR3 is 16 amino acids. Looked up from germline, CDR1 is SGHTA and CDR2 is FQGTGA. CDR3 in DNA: TGTGCCAGCAGCCTTCACGGTGTGAGTGGGGCCGGGGAGCTGTTTTTT. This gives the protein CASSLHGVSGAGELFF.

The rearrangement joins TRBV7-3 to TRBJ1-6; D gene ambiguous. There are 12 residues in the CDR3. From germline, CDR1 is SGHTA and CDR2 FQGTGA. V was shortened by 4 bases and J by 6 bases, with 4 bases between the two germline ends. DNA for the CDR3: TGTGCCAGCAGCTCCCCTAATTCACCCCTCCACTTT. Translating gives CASSSPNSPLHF. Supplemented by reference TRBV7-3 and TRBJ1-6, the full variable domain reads GAGVSQTPSNKVTEKGKYVELRCDPISGHTALYWYRQSLGQGPEFLIYFQGTGAADDSGLPNDRFFAVRPEGSVSTLKIQRTERGDSAVYLCASSSPNSPLHFGNGTRLTVT.

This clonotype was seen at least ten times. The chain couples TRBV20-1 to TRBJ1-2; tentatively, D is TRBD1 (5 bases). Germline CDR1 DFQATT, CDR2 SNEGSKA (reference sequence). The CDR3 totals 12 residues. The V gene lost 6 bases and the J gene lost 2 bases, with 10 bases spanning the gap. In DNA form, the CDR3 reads TGCAGTGCCAAAACAGGAAACTATGGCTACACCTTC. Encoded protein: CSAKTGNYGYTF.

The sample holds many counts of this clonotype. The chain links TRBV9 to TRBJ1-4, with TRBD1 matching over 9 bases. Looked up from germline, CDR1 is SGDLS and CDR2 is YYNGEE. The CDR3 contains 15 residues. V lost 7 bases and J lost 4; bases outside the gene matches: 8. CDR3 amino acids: CASGTRQGVNEKLFF. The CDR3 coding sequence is TGTGCCAGCGGAACCAGACAGGGGGTTAATGAAAAACTGTTTTTT. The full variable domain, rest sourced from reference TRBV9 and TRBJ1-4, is DSGVTQTPKHLITATGQRVTLRCSPRSGDLSVYWYQQSLDQGLQFLIQYYNGEERAKGNILERFSAQQFPDLHSELNLSSLELGDSALYFCASGTRQGVNEKLFFGSGTQLSVL.

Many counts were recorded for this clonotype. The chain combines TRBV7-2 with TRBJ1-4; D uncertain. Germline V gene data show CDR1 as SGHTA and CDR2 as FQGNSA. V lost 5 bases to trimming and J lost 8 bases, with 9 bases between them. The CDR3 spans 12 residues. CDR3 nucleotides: TGTGCCAGCAGCCAGAGTCGGGAAAAACTGTTTTTT. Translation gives CASSQSREKLFF.

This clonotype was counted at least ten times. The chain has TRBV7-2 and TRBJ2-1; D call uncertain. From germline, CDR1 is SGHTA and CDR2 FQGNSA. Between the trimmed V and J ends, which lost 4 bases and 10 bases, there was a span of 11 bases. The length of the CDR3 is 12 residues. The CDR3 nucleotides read TGTGCCAGCAGCTCCATGGCCCAAGAGCAGTTCTTC. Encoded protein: CASSSMAQEQFF.

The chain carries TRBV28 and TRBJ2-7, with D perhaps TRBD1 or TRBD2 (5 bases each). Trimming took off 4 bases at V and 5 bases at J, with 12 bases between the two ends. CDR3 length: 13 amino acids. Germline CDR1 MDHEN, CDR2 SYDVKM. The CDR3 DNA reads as TGTGCCAGCAGTTCATGGGACGGTAACGAGCAGTACTTC. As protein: CASSSWDGNEQYF.

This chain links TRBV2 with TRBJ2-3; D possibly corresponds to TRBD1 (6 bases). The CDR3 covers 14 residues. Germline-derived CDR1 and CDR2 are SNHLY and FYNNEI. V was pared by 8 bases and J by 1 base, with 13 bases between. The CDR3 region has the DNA TGTGCCAGCTCAGGGGAACAGGGCACAGATACGCAGTATTTT. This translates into CASSGEQGTDTQYF.

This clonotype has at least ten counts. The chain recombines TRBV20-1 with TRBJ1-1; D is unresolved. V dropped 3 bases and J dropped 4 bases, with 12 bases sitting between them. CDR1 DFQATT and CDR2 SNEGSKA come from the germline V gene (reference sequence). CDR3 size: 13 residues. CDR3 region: CSARPGETTEAFF. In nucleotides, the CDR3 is TGCAGTGCTAGGCCCGGAGAGACCACTGAAGCTTTCTTT.

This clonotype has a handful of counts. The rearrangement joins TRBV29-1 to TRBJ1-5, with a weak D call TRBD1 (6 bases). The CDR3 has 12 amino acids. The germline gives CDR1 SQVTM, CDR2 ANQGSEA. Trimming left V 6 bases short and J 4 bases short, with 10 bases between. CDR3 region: CSVGDRNQPQHF. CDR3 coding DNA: TGCAGCGTCGGAGACAGGAATCAGCCCCAGCATTTT.

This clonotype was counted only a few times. The CDR3 reads CASSAPIGTSQDEQFF. For the CDR3, the DNA is TGTGCCAGCAGCGCTCCCATTGGGACTAGTCAGGATGAGCAGTTCTTC. The V and J genes are TRBV7-9 and TRBJ2-1; 8 nucleotides line up with TRBD2. CDR1 and CDR2 from the germline V gene are SEHNR and FQNEAQ (reference sequence). The ends lost 5 bases at V and 8 bases at J; junction bases unmatched: 14. This CDR3 is 16 amino acids long.

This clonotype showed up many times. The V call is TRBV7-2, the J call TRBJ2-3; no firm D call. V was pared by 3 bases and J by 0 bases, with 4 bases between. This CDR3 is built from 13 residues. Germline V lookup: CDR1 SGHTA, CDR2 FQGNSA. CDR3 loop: CASSFASTDTQYF. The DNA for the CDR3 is TGTGCCAGCAGCTTTGCCAGCACAGATACGCAGTATTTT. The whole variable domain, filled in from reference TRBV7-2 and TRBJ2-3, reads GAGVSQSPSNKVTEKGKDVELRCDPISGHTALYWYRQSLGQGLEFLIYFQGNSAPDKSGLPSDRFSAERTGGSVSTLTIQRTQQEDSAVYLCASSFASTDTQYFGPGTRLTVL.

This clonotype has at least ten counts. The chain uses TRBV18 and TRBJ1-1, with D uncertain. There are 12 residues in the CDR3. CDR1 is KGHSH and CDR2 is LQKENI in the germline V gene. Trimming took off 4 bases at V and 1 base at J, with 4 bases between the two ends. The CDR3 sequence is CASSRGNTEAFF. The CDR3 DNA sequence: TGTGCCAGCTCACGGGGGAACACTGAAGCTTTCTTT. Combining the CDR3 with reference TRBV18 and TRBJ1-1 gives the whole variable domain NAGVMQNPRHLVRRRGQEARLRCSPMKGHSHVYWYRQLPEEGLKFMVYLQKENIIDESGMPKERFSAEFPKEGPSILRIQQVVRGDSAAYFCASSRGNTEAFFGQGTRLTVV.

The CDR3 DNA follows: TGTGCCAGCAGTAGGACTAGCGGGAGGCCCTCCTACAATGAGCAGTTCTTC. Residues: CASSRTSGRPSYNEQFF. V is TRBV6-2 or TRBV6-3 and J is TRBJ2-1; 14 positions agree with TRBD2. The CDR3 sequence is 17 residues long. V was clipped by 5 bases and J by 0 bases; unmatched bases: 3. The germline gives CDR1 MNHEY, CDR2 SVGEGT.